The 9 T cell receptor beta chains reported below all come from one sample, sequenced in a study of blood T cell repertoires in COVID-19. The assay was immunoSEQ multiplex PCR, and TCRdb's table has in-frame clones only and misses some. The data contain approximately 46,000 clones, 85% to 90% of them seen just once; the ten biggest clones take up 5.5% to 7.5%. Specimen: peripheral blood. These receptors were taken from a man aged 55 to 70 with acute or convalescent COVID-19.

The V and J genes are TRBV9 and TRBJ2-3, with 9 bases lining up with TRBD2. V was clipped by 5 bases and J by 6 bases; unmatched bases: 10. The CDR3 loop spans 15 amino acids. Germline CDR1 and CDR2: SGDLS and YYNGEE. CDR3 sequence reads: CASRPPGREGDTQYF. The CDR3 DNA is TGTGCCAGCAGACCCCCGGGGCGGGAGGGGGATACGCAGTATTTT.

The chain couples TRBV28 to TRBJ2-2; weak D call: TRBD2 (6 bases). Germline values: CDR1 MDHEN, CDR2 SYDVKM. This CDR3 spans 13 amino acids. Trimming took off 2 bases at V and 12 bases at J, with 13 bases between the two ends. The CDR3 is CASSLGGGSQLFF. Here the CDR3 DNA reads TGTGCCAGCAGTTTAGGGGGAGGATCCCAGCTGTTTTTT. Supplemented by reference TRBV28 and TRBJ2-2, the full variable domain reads DVKVTQSSRYLVKRTGEKVFLECVQDMDHENMFWYRQDPGLGLRLIYFSYDVKMKEKGDIPEGYSVSREKKERFSLILESASTNQTSMYLCASSLGGGSQLFFGEGSRLTVL.

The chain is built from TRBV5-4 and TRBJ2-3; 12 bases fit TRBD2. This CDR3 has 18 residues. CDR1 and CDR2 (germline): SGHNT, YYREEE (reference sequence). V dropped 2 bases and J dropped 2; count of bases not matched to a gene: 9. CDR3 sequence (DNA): TGTGCCAGCAGCTTCCCACCCCTAGCGGGAGGGCCCACAGATACGCAGTATTTT. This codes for CASSFPPLAGGPTDTQYF.

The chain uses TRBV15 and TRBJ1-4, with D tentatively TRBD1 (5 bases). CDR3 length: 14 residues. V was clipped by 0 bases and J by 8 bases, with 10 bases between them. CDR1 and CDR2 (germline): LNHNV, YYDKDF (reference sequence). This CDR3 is CATSREGRGEKLFF. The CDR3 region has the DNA TGTGCCACCAGCAGAGAGGGGCGAGGCGAAAAACTGTTTTTT. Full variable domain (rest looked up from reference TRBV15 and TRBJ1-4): DAMVIQNPRYQVTQFGKPVTLSCSQTLNHNVMYWYQQKSSQAPKLLFHYYDKDFNNEADTPDNFQSRRPNTSFCFLDIRSPGLGDTAMYLCATSREGRGEKLFFGSGTQLSVL.

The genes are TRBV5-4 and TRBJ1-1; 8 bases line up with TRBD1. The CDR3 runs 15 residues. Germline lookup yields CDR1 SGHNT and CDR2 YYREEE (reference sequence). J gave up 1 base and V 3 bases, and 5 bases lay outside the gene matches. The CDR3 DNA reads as TGTGCCAGCAGCTACGAAGGACAGGGGAACACTGAAGCTTTCTTT. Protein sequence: CASSYEGQGNTEAFF. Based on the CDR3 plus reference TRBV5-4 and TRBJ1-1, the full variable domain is ETGVTQSPTHLIKTRGQQVTLRCSSQSGHNTVSWYQQALGQGPQFIFQYYREEENGRGNFPPRFSGLQFPNYSSELNVNALELDDSALYLCASSYEGQGNTEAFFGQGTRLTVV.

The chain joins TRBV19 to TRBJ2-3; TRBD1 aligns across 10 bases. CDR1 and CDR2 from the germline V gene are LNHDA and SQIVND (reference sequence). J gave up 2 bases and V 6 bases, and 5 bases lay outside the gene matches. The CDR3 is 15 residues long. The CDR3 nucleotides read TGTGCCAGTAGGGGGACAGGGGACAACACAGATACGCAGTATTTT. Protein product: CASRGTGDNTDTQYF. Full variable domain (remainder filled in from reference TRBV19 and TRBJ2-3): DGGITQSPKYLFRKEGQNVTLSCEQNLNHDAMYWYRQDPGQGLRLIYYSQIVNDFQKGDIAEGYSVSREKKESFPLTVTSAQKNPTAFYLCASRGTGDNTDTQYFGPGTRLTVL.

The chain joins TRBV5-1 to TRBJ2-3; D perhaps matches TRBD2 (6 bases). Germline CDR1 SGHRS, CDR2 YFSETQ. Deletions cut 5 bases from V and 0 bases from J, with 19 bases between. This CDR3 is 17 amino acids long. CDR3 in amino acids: CASRRGLEGRSTDTQYF. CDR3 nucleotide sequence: TGCGCCAGCAGGCGCGGGCTTGAAGGGAGGAGCACAGATACGCAGTATTTT.

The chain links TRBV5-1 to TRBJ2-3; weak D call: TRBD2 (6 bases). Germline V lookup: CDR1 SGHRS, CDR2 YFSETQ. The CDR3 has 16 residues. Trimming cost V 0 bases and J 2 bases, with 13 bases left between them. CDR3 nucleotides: TGCGCCAGCAGCTTGGATCCGGGAGTTCCCACAGATACGCAGTATTTT. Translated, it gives CASSLDPGVPTDTQYF.

The CDR3 DNA sequence: TGTGCCAGCTCAACCGACAGGGGGCTCAATCAGCCCCAGCATTTT. Amino acid sequence: CASSTDRGLNQPQHF. The V call is TRBV18, the J call TRBJ1-5; 10 positions match TRBD1. The CDR3 covers 15 residues. J lost 3 bases, V lost 5 bases, and 4 bases had no gene match. CDR1 and CDR2 from the germline V gene are KGHSH and LQKENI. The variable domain in full, completed from reference TRBV18 and TRBJ1-5, reads NAGVMQNPRHLVRRRGQEARLRCSPMKGHSHVYWYRQLPEEGLKFMVYLQKENIIDESGMPKERFSAEFPKEGPSILRIQQVVRGDSAAYFCASSTDRGLNQPQHFGDGTRLSIL.